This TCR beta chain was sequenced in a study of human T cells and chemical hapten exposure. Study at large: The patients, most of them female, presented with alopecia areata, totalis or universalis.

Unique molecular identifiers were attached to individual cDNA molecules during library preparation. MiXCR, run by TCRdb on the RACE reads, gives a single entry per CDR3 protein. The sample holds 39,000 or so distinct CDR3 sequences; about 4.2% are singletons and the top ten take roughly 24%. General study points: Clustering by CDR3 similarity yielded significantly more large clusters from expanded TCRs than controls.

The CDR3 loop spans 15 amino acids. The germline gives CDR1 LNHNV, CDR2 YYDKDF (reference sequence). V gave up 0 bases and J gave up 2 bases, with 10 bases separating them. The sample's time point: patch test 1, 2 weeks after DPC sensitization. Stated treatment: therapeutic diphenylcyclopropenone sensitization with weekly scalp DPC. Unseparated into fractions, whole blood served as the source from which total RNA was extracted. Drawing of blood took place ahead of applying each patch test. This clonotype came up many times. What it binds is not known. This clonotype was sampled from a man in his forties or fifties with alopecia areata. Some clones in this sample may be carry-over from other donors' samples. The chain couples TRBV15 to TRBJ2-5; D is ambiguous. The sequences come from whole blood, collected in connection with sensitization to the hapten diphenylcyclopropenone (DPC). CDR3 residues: CATSRDLTTQETQYF. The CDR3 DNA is TGTGCCACCAGCAGAGATCTGACAACTCAAGAGACCCAGTACTTC.